The next 27 T cell receptor beta chains were all read from a single sample in a study of T cell responses to AZD1222 COVID-19 vaccine (dated by TCRdb to the early 2020s). Library method: the immunoSEQ multiplex PCR assay. TCRdb stores this immuneACCESS table with in-frame sequences only. Part of the clones is absent; in the studies checked, under half of the shortfall reflects unresolved V genes, and no reason is known for the rest. The sample table records more than 110,000 clones; more than 85% of these occur just once. Clones ranked in the top ten supply about 8.6% of the sample. Interpreted using the paper, the time point label stands for: baseline before first vaccination. The material sequenced was peripheral blood, taken on day 0 of AZD1222 vaccination. These receptors all stem from an adult in good health.

V usage is TRBV19 and J usage is TRBJ1-5; D is perhaps TRBD1 (6 bases). This CDR3 contains 15 residues. Germline-derived CDR1 and CDR2 are LNHDA and SQIVND (reference sequence). Trimming removed 6 bases from V and 0 bases from J, with 12 bases in between. DNA of the CDR3: TGTGCCAGTAGCTGGACAGACTATAGCAATCAGCCCCAGCATTTT. It specifies CASSWTDYSNQPQHF.

The rearrangement links TRBV18 to TRBJ2-3; 9 bases are shared with TRBD2. Losses at the gene ends were 6 bases for V and 6 bases for J; bases not matched to a gene: 10. Germline V CDR1 and CDR2: KGHSH, LQKENI. The CDR3 is 15 amino acids. In DNA, the CDR3 is TGTGCCAGCTCCAACCCCCTAGCGGGGCCGGATACGCAGTATTTT. This sequence encodes CASSNPLAGPDTQYF.

The V gene is TRBV7-9, the J gene TRBJ2-1; 12 bases map to TRBD2. From germline, CDR1 is SEHNR and CDR2 FQNEAQ (reference sequence). V lost 4 bases to trimming and J lost 6 bases; unmatched junction nucleotides: 7. CDR3 size: 16 residues. CDR3 residues: CASSSTLAGGRNEQFF. As DNA, the CDR3 is TGTGCCAGCAGCTCCACACTAGCGGGGGGACGCAATGAGCAGTTCTTC.

The V call is TRBV10-3, the J call TRBJ1-3; D is unresolved. Trimming stripped 7 bases from V and 0 bases from J, with 7 bases between. The germline gives CDR1 ENHRY, CDR2 SYGVKD. This CDR3 region has 13 residues. CDR3 residues: CAITSLSGNTIYF. The DNA of the CDR3 is TGTGCCATCACCAGTCTCTCTGGAAACACCATATATTTT.

This chain uses TRBV4-1 with TRBJ1-1; D unresolved. V dropped 0 bases and J dropped 2 bases, with 13 bases sitting between them. This CDR3 region has 16 residues. Per the germline V gene, CDR1 is MGHRA and CDR2 is YSYEKL. DNA for the CDR3: TGCGCCAGCAGCCAAGATCGTACGGGCCCCAACACTGAAGCTTTCTTT. Protein product: CASSQDRTGPNTEAFF.

V usage is TRBV6-5 and J usage is TRBJ1-2; TRBD1 matches 10 bases. This CDR3 has 13 residues. The V gene's germline CDR1 is MNHEY and CDR2 SVGAGI. V lost 10 bases, J lost 8 bases, and 10 bases stayed unmatched. This CDR3 is CAIGTGDGYGYTF. The CDR3 nucleotides read TGTGCCATCGGGACAGGGGACGGGTACGGCTACACCTTC.

The rearrangement links TRBV9 to TRBJ2-5; 8 bases align to TRBD2. J lost 7 bases, V lost 4 bases, and 9 bases had no gene match. The CDR3 runs to 14 residues. In germline, CDR1 is SGDLS, CDR2 YYNGEE. CDR3: CASSPASSGGTQYF. The CDR3 coding sequence is TGTGCCAGCAGCCCTGCGTCGAGCGGGGGGACCCAGTACTTC.

This chain connects TRBV10-3 to TRBJ1-5; D gene unclear. This CDR3 contains 13 residues. The germline CDR1 and CDR2 sequences are ENHRY and SYGVKD. Trimming took 2 bases from V and 3 from J, leaving 5 bases between them. The CDR3 reads CAISEGVNQPQHF. CDR3 bases: TGTGCCATCAGTGAGGGAGTCAATCAGCCCCAGCATTTT.

The chain couples TRBV11-2 to TRBJ2-5, with D tentatively TRBD2 (7 bases). The CDR3 sequence is 16 residues long. Trimming pared 2 bases from V and 5 bases from J, leaving 18 bases between. CDR1 and CDR2 from the germline V gene are SGHAT and FQNNGV. CDR3 amino acids: CASSLMEGGRRETQYF. In nucleotides, the CDR3 is TGTGCCAGCAGCTTAATGGAGGGGGGGCGGAGGGAGACCCAGTACTTC.

CDR3 region: CASRGTENTEAFF. The DNA of the CDR3 is TGTGCCAGCAGGGGGACTGAGAACACTGAAGCTTTCTTT. The V and J genes are TRBV6-5 and TRBJ1-1, with D possibly being TRBD1 (5 bases). CDR1 and CDR2 (germline): MNHEY, SVGAGI. The CDR3 is 13 residues long. V lost 6 bases and J 1 base, leaving 9 bases between the germline ends.

A note on this clone: Other DNA sequences in the sample encode the same CDR3. The chain is built from TRBV28 and TRBJ1-5, with a tentative D call TRBD1 (5 bases). V was cut by 3 bases and J by 6 bases, with 6 bases left in between. The CDR3 extends over 12 amino acids. Germline CDR1 reads MDHEN; CDR2 reads SYDVKM. CDR3 coding DNA: TGTGCCAGCAGTTTGGGGGGTCAGCCCCAGCATTTT. As protein: CASSLGGQPQHF.

J is TRBJ1-1 and V is TRBV28; D is possibly TRBD1 (6 bases). The CDR3 spans 14 residues. V lost 6 bases, J lost 4 bases, and 15 bases lay in between. CDR1 MDHEN and CDR2 SYDVKM come from the germline V gene. The CDR3 spells CASRNSGTSTEAFF. As DNA, the CDR3 is TGTGCCAGCAGGAATTCGGGGACAAGCACTGAAGCTTTCTTT.

The CDR3, as DNA: TGTGCCAGCAGCGCGAGCGCAGGGGCAGCGGAGACCCAGTACTTC. The encoded protein is CASSASAGAAETQYF. The chain uses TRBV4-2 and TRBJ2-5; D is possibly TRBD1 (6 bases). In germline, CDR1 is LGHNA, CDR2 YNFKEQ. V lost 5 bases, J lost 5 bases, and 18 bases lay in between. The CDR3 has 15 residues.

V is TRBV7-6 and J is TRBJ2-5; the match to TRBD2 covers 8 bases. The CDR3 spans 17 residues. V trimming: 5 bases; J trimming: 3 bases; junction bases outside the gene matches: 14. CDR1 and CDR2 from the germline V gene are SGHVS and FNYEAQ. The CDR3 spells CASSPMPTGGNKETQYF. The CDR3 nucleotides are TGTGCCAGCAGCCCCATGCCAACGGGGGGGAACAAAGAGACCCAGTACTTC.

This clone has a single count. V and J are TRBV19 and TRBJ2-3; 9 bases fit TRBD2. CDR1 and CDR2 from the germline V gene are LNHDA and SQIVND (reference sequence). The CDR3 runs to 15 residues. V was clipped by 7 bases and J by 5 bases; unmatched bases: 10. CDR3: CASTPPSGAGDTQYF. CDR3 nucleotide sequence: TGTGCCAGTACCCCCCCTAGCGGGGCGGGAGATACGCAGTATTTT.

The chain links TRBV19 to TRBJ1-5, with D perhaps matching TRBD1 (6 bases). With 4 bases removed from V and 2 bases from J, the gap between germline ends came to 15 bases. The CDR3 is 16 residues long. The germline V gene encodes CDR1 LNHDA and CDR2 SQIVND (reference sequence). CDR3 in amino acids: CASSTQGSVGNQPQHF. In DNA form, the CDR3 reads TGTGCCAGTAGTACCCAGGGGTCGGTGGGCAATCAGCCCCAGCATTTT. Together with reference TRBV19 and TRBJ1-5, the CDR3 gives the full variable domain: DGGITQSPKYLFRKEGQNVTLSCEQNLNHDAMYWYRQDPGQGLRLIYYSQIVNDFQKGDIAEGYSVSREKKESFPLTVTSAQKNPTAFYLCASSTQGSVGNQPQHFGDGTRLSIL.

The chain links TRBV7-8 to TRBJ1-3; D gene unclear. In germline, CDR1 is SGHVS, CDR2 FQNEAQ. Trimming stripped 0 bases from V and 8 bases from J, with 11 bases between. CDR3 length equals 14 residues. CDR3 amino acids: CASSLAFIGDTIYF. The CDR3 DNA reads as TGTGCCAGCAGCTTAGCATTTATCGGGGACACCATATATTTT.

The CDR3 DNA reads as TGTGCCAGCAGCGAATCTCCTATGTCCGAGCAGTACTTC. Protein product: CASSESPMSEQYF. The chain has TRBV9 and TRBJ2-7, with no clear D. The CDR3 is 13 residues long. Trimming cost V 3 bases and J 6 bases, with 13 bases left between them. Germline V gene sequence: CDR1 SGDLS, CDR2 YYNGEE.

The chain uses TRBV3-1 (or the pseudogene TRBV3-2) and TRBJ2-1, with TRBD2 identical over 8 bases. With V trimmed by 1 base and J by 0 bases, 2 bases remained unmatched. Germline V gene sequence: CDR1 LGHDT, CDR2 YNNKEL (reference sequence). The CDR3 extends over 16 amino acids. The CDR3 DNA reads TGTGCCAGCAGCCAAGGGGCGGGGGGCTCCTACAATGAGCAGTTCTTC. It translates to CASSQGAGGSYNEQFF.

This chain uses TRBV6-5 with TRBJ2-1; D remains unclear. The germline CDR1 and CDR2 sequences are MNHEY and SVGAGI. The CDR3 contains 12 residues. The V and J ends lost 6 bases and 6 bases respectively, with 9 bases between them. The CDR3 DNA reads as TGTGCCAGCAGAACCCGAATCAATGAGCAGTTCTTC. Translated: CASRTRINEQFF.

The rearrangement joins TRBV29-1 to TRBJ2-1, with D possibly TRBD1 on 6 matching bases. The CDR3 is 11 amino acids. Germline values: CDR1 SQVTM, CDR2 ANQGSEA. V was pared by 2 bases and J by 9 bases, with 8 bases between. The CDR3 reads CSVETGSEQFF. CDR3 bases: TGCAGCGTTGAAACAGGGAGTGAGCAGTTCTTC.

The chain employs TRBV29-1 and TRBJ2-2; D tentatively fits TRBD1 or TRBD2 (5 bases each). Trimming left V 6 bases short and J 2 bases short, with 19 bases between. CDR1 is SQVTM, CDR2 ANQGSEA, per germline. The CDR3 covers 16 residues. CDR3 bases: TGCAGCGTCACCCAGCCTTGGGGGATCAACACCGGGGAGCTGTTTTTT. Protein sequence: CSVTQPWGINTGELFF.

This clone has just one count. The rearrangement uses TRBV2 and TRBJ1-5; D is unresolved. This CDR3 contains 15 residues. The V gene lost 2 bases and the J gene lost 6 bases, with 14 bases spanning the gap. CDR1 is SNHLY and CDR2 is FYNNEI in the germline V gene. This chain's CDR3 is CASSESEVVLQPQHF. DNA for the CDR3: TGTGCCAGCAGTGAAAGCGAGGTGGTCCTTCAGCCCCAGCATTTT.

V gene TRBV4-1 combines with J gene TRBJ1-4, with D possibly TRBD1 on 6 matching bases. The CDR3 contains 17 residues. Trimming removed 1 base from V and 2 bases from J, with 14 bases in between. The germline V gene has CDR1 MGHRA and CDR2 YSYEKL. CDR3 in amino acids: CASSQGPSGATNEKLFF. The DNA for the CDR3 is TGCGCCAGCAGCCAAGGCCCCTCGGGGGCTACTAATGAAAAACTGTTTTTT.

V and J are TRBV11-2 and TRBJ2-1; D gene ambiguous. CDR3 length equals 15 residues. V shed 3 bases and J shed 8 bases, with 17 bases lying between them. Germline V gives CDR1 SGHAT, CDR2 FQNNGV. CDR3 sequence: CASSFGRDANDEQFF. Written as DNA, the CDR3 is TGTGCCAGCAGCTTCGGGCGAGATGCTAACGATGAGCAGTTCTTC.

J is TRBJ2-2 and V is TRBV18; TRBD1 aligns across 9 bases. The germline V gene encodes CDR1 KGHSH and CDR2 LQKENI. The CDR3 has 16 residues. After removal of 5 bases from V and 3 bases from J, the junction contained 7 bases not matched to a gene. In nucleotides, the CDR3 is TGTGCCAGCTCATCCATGGGACAGGGATACACCGGGGAGCTGTTTTTT. Translating gives CASSSMGQGYTGELFF.

In the case of this clone: Other DNA sequences within the sample encode an identical CDR3. The J gene is TRBJ1-5, the V gene TRBV19; 7 bases are shared with TRBD1. The length of the CDR3 is 15 residues. Germline V gene sequence: CDR1 LNHDA, CDR2 SQIVND (reference sequence). The trim removed 7 bases at V and 2 bases at J, leaving 8 bases unmatched. The CDR3 spells CASTQTGIGNQPQHF. As DNA, the CDR3 is TGTGCCAGTACTCAGACAGGGATCGGCAATCAGCCCCAGCATTTT.